The clone carrying this T cell receptor beta chain came up many times. As yet, its antigen is unknown. With 2 bases removed from V and 4 bases from J, the gap between germline ends came to 16 bases. This CDR3 is 16 amino acids long. Germline loops: CDR1 LGHDT, CDR2 YNNKEL (reference sequence). The entry originates in a study of metastatic and nonmetastatic thyroid tumors. Study-level background: Malignant and benign thyroid patients had repertoires compared in peripheral blood and tumor or nodule tissue.

General study points: Within blood and tumor, benign nodules reportedly had significantly lower TCR beta diversity than malignant thyroid tumors did.

TCRdb re-called the PCR reads through MiXCR. The sample comprises about 33,000 clones, approximately 10% of which are singletons, and about a sixth rests with the top ten. Nobody among the patients had been given any treatment before thyroid surgery. The chain joins TRBV3-1 to TRBJ2-3; a weak D match, TRBD1 (6 bases). Sequenced: blood. This TCR was recovered from a female donor with papillary thyroid cancer or a benign thyroid nodule (not recorded which). Some clones in this sample may be carry-over from other donors' samples. The DNA for the CDR3 is TGTGCCAGCAGCCAAAACAGGGTTCACATTCCAGATACGCAGTATTTT. This codes for CASSQNRVHIPDTQYF.